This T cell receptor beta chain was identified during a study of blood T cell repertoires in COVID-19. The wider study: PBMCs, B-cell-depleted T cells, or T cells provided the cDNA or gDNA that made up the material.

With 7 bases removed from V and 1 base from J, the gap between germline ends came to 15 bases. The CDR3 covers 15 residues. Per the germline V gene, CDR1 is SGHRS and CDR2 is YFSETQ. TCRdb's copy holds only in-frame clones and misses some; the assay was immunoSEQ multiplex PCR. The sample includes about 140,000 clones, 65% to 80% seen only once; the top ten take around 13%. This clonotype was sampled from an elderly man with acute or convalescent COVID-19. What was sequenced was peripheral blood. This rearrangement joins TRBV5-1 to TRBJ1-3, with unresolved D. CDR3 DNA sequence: TGCGCCAGCCGCCAATCCGGGGATTCTGGAAACACCATATATTTT. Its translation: CASRQSGDSGNTIYF.